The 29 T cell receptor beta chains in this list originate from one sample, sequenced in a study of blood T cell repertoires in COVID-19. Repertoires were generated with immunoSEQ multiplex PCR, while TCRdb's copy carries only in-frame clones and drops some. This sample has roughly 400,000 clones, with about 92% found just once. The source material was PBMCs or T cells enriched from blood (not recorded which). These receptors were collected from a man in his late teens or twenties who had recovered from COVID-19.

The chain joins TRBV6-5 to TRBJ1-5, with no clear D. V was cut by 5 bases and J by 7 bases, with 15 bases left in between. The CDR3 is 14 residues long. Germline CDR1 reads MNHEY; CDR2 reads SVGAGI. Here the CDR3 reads CASSRPGLGQPQHF. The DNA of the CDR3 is TGTGCCAGCAGTCGTCCGGGGTTGGGCCAGCCCCAGCATTTT.

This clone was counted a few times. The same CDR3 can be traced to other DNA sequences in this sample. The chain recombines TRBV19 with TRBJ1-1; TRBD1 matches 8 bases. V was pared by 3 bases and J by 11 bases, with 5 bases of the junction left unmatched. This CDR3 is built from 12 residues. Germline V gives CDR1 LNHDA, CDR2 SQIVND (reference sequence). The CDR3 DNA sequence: TGTGCCAGTAGTATTGACCAGGGGGCGGCTTTCTTT. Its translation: CASSIDQGAAFF.

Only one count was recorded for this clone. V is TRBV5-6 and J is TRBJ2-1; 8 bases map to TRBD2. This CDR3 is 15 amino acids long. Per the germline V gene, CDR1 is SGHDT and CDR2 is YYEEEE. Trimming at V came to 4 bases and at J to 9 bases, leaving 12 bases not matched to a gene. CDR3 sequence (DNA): TGTGCCAGCAGCCCCGGACTAGCTATCCGGAGTGAGCAGTTCTTC. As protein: CASSPGLAIRSEQFF.

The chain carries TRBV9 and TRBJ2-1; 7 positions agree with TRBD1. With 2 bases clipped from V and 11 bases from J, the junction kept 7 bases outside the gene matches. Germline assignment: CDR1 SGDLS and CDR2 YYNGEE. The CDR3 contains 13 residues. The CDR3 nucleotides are TGTGCCAGCAGCGTCTCAGGGGGATGGCAGCAGTTCTTC. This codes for CASSVSGGWQQFF.

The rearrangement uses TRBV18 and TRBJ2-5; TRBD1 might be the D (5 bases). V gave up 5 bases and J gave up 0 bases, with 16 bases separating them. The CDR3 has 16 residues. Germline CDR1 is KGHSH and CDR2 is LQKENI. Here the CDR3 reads CASSTSTESYQETQYF. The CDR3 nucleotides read TGTGCCAGCTCAACATCGACAGAATCGTACCAAGAGACCCAGTACTTC.

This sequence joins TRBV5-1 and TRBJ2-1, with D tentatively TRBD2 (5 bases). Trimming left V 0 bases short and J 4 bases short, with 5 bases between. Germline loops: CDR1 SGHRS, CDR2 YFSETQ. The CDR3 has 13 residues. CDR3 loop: CASSLGGYNEQFF. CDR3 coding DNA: TGCGCCAGCAGCTTGGGCGGGTACAATGAGCAGTTCTTC.

This chain's CDR3 is CASSLSQNTEAFF. The DNA for the CDR3 is TGTGCCAGCAGCTTGTCACAGAACACTGAAGCTTTCTTT. The V call is TRBV7-6, the J call TRBJ1-1, with no clear D. With 3 bases removed from V and 1 base from J, the gap between germline ends came to 6 bases. Looked up from germline, CDR1 is SGHVS and CDR2 is FNYEAQ. The CDR3 covers 13 residues.

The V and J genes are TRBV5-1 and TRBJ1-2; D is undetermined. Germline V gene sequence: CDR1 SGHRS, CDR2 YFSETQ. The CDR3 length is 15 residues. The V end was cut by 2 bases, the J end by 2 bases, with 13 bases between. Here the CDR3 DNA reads TGCGCCAGCAGCTTCGTCCCCAGGATGAACTATGGCTACACCTTC. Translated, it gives CASSFVPRMNYGYTF.

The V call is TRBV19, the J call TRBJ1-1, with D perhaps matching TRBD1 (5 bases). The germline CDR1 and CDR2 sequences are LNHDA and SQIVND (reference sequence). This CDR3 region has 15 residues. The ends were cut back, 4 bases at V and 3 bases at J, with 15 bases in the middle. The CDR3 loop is CASSKTAFSHTEAFF. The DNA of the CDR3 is TGTGCCAGTAGTAAGACAGCCTTTTCACACACTGAAGCTTTCTTT.

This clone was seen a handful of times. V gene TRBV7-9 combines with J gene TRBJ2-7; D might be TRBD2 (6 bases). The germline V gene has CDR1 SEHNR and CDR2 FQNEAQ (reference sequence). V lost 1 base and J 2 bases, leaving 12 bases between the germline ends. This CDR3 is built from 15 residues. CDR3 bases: TGTGCCAGCAGCTTAGTAAGCGGGCGAGCCTACGAGCAGTACTTC. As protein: CASSLVSGRAYEQYF.

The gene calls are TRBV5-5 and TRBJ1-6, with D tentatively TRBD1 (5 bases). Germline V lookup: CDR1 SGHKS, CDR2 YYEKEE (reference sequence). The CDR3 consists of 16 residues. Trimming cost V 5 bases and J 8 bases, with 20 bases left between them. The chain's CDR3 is CASSIAGGPKDSPLHF. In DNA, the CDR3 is TGTGCCAGCAGTATAGCGGGGGGACCGAAGGATTCACCCCTCCACTTT.

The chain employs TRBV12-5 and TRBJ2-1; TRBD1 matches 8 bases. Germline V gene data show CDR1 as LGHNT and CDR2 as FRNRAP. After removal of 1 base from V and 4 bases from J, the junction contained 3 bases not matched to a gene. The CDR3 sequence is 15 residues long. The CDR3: CASGLGQGIYNEQFF. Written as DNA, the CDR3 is TGTGCTAGTGGTTTGGGACAGGGGATATACAATGAGCAGTTCTTC.

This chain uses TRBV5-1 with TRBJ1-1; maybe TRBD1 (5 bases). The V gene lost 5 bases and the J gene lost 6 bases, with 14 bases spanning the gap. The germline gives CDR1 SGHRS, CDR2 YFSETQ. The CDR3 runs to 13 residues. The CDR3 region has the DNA TGCGCCAGCAGACAGGAGCGTGGAGCTGAAGCTTTCTTT. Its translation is CASRQERGAEAFF.

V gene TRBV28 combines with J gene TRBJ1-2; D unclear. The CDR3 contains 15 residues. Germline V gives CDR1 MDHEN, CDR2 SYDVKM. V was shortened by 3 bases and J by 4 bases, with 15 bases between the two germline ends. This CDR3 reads CASSFPDTIPYGYTF. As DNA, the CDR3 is TGTGCCAGCAGTTTCCCAGATACCATACCCTATGGCTACACCTTC.

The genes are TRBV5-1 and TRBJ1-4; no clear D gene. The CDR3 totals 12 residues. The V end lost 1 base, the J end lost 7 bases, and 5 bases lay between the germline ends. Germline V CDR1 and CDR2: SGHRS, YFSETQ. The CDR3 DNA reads TGCGCCAGCAGCTTGATCGGTGAAAAACTGTTTTTT. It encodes CASSLIGEKLFF.

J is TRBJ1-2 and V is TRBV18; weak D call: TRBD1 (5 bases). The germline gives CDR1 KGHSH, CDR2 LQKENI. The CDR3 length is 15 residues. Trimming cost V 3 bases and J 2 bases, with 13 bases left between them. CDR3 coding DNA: TGTGCCAGCTCACCTGTCTCGACAGCCAACTATGGCTACACCTTC. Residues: CASSPVSTANYGYTF.

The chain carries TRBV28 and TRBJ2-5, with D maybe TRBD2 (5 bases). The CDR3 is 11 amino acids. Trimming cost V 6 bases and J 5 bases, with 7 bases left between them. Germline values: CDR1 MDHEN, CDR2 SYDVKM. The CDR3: CASRRRETQYF. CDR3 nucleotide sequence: TGTGCCAGCAGACGGAGGGAGACCCAGTACTTC.

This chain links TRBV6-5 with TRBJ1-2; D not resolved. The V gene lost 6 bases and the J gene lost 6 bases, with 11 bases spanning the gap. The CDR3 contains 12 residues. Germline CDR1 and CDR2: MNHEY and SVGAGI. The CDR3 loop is CASSPGVNGYTF. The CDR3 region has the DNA TGTGCCAGCAGCCCCGGGGTGAATGGCTACACCTTC.

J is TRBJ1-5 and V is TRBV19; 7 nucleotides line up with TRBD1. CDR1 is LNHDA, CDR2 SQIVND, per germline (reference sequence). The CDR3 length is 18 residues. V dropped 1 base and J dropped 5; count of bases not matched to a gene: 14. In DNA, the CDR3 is TGTGCCAGTAGTATAGGCATCAGGGGGGCTTTCCTGCATCAGCCCCAGCATTTT. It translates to CASSIGIRGAFLHQPQHF.

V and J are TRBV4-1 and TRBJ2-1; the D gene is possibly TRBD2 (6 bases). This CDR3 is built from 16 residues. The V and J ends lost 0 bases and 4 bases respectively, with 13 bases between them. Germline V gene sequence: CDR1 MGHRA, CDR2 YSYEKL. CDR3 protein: CASSQEPPSDYNEQFF. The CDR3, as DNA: TGCGCCAGCAGCCAAGAACCCCCTAGCGATTACAATGAGCAGTTCTTC.

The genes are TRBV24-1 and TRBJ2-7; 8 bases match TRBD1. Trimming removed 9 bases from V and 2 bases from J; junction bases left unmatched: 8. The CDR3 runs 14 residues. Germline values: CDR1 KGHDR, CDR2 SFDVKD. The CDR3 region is CATEAGGVPYEQYF. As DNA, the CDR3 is TGTGCCACCGAGGCAGGGGGCGTCCCCTACGAGCAGTACTTC.

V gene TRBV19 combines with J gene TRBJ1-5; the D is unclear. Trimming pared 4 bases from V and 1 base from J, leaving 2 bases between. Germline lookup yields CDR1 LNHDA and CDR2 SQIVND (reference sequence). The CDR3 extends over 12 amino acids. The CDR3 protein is CASSTSNQPQHF. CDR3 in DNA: TGTGCCAGTAGTACAAGCAATCAGCCCCAGCATTTT.

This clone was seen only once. The CDR3 loop is CASSLGGAMNTEAFF. The CDR3, as DNA: TGTGCCAGCAGCTTGGGGGGCGCCATGAACACTGAAGCTTTCTTT. The chain combines TRBV5-4 with TRBJ1-1; D perhaps matches TRBD1 (5 bases). V was trimmed by 0 bases and J by 0 bases, leaving 9 bases between them. This CDR3 contains 15 residues. Germline loops: CDR1 SGHNT, CDR2 YYREEE (reference sequence).

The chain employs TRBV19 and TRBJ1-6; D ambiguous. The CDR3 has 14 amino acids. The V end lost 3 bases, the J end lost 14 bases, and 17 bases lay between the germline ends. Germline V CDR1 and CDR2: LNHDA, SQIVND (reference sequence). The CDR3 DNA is TGTGCCAGTAGTATCCGAGGTGACCTGAAGGCCCTCCACTTT. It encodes CASSIRGDLKALHF.

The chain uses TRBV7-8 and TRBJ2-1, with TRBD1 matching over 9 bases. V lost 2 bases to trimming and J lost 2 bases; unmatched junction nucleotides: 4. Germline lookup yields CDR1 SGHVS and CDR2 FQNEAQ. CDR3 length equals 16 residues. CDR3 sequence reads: CASSLLDRGAYNEQFF. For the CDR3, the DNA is TGTGCCAGCAGCTTATTGGACAGGGGTGCCTACAATGAGCAGTTCTTC.

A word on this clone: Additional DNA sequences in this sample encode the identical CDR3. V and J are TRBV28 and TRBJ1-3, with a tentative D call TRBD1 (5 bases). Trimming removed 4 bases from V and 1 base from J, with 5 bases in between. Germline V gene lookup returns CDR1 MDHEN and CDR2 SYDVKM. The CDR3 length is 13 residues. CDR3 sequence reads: CASSSGSGNTIYF. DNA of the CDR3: TGTGCCAGCAGTTCAGGGTCTGGAAACACCATATATTTT.

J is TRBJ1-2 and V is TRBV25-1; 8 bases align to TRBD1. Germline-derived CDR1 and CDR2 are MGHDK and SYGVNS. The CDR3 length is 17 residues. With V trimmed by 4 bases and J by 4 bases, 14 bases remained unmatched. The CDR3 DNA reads TGTGCCAGCAGTGGGACAGGGTCCGACCGCCAACCCTATGGCTACACCTTC. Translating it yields CASSGTGSDRQPYGYTF.

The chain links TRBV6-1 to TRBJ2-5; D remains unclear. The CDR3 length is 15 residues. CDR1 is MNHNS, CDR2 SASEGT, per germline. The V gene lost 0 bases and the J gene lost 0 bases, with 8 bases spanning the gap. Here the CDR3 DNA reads TGTGCCAGCAGTGAAGCGCGATACTACCAAGAGACCCAGTACTTC. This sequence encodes CASSEARYYQETQYF.

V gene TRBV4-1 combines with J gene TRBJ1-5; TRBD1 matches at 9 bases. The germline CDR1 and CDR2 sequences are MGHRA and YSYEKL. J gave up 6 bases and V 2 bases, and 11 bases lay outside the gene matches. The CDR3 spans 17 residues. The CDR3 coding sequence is TGCGCCAGCAGCCAACCCCCCGGACAGGGGTTGTTTCAGCCCCAGCATTTT. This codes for CASSQPPGQGLFQPQHF.